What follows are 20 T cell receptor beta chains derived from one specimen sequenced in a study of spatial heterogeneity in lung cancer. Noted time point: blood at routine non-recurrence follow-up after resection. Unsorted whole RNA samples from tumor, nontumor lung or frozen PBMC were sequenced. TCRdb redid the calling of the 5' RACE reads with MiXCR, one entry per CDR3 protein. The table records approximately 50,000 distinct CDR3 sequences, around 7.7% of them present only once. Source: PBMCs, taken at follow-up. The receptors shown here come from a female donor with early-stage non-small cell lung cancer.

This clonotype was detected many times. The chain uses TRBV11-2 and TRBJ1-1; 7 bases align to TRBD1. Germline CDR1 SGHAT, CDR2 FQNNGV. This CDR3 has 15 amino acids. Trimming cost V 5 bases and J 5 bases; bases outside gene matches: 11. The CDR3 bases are TGTGCCAGCAGCCTACAGGGGAGACCGGAGACTGAAGCTTTCTTT. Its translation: CASSLQGRPETEAFF.

The CDR3 bases are TGTGCCAGCAGCCAAGATCGGGTTAGCGGGGGTGATACGCAGTATTTT. Protein: CASSQDRVSGGDTQYF. The chain joins TRBV4-2 to TRBJ2-3; 9 bases align to TRBD2. V shed 0 bases, J shed 6 bases, and the junction held 7 bases outside the gene matches. Looked up from germline, CDR1 is LGHNA and CDR2 is YNFKEQ. This CDR3 contains 16 residues.

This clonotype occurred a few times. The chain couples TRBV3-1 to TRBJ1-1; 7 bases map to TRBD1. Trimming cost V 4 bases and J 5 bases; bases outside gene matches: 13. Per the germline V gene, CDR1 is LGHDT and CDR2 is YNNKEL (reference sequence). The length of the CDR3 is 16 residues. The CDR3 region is CASSLGPGQGVTEAFF. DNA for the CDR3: TGTGCCAGCAGCCTTGGCCCCGGGCAGGGGGTAACTGAAGCTTTCTTT.

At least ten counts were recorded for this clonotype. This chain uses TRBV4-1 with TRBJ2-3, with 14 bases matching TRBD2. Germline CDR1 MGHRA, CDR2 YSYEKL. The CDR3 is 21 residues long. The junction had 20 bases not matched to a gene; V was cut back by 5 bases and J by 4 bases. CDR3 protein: CASSYGLAGGRHRSDADTQYF. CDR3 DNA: TGCGCCAGCAGCTACGGACTAGCGGGGGGCCGCCACCGATCTGACGCAGATACGCAGTATTTT.

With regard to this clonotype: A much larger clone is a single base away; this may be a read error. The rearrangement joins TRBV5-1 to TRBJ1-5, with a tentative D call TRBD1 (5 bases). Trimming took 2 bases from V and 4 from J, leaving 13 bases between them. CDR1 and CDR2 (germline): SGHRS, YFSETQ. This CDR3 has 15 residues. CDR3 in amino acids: CASSLQEAINQPQHF. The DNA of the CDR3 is TGCGCCAGCAGCTTACAGGAGGCGATTAATCAGCCCCAGCATTTT.

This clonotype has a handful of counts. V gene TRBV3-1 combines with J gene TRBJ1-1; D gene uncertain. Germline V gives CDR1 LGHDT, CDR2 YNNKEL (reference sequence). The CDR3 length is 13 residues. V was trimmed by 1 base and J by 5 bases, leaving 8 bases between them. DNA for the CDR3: TGTGCCAGCAGCCAAGCCCGGACTACTGAAGCTTTCTTT. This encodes CASSQARTTEAFF.

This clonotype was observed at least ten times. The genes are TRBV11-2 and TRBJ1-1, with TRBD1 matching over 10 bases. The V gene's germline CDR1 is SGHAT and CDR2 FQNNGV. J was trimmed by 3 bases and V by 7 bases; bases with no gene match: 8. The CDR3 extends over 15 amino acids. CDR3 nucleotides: TGTGCCAGCACTACTCAAGACAGGGGGCACACTGAAGCTTTCTTT. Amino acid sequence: CASTTQDRGHTEAFF.

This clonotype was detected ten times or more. CDR3 loop: CSVEDRGGGPDTQYF. The CDR3 bases are TGCAGCGTTGAAGATCGTGGGGGAGGACCAGATACGCAGTATTTT. This chain links TRBV29-1 with TRBJ2-3; D is perhaps TRBD2 (6 bases). The germline V gene encodes CDR1 SQVTM and CDR2 ANQGSEA. The CDR3 has 15 residues. Trimming removed 0 bases from V and 4 bases from J, with 14 bases in between.

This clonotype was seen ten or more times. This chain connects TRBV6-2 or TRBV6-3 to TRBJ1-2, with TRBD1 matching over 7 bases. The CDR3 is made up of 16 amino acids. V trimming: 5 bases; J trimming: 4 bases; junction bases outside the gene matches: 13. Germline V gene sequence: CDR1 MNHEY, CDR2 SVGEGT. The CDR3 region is CASSDPGQEALYGYTF. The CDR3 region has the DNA TGTGCCAGCAGTGACCCCGGACAGGAAGCCCTCTATGGCTACACCTTC.

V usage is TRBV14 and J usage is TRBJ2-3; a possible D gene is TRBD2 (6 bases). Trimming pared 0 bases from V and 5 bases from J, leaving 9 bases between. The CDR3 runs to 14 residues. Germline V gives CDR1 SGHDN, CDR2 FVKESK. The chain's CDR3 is CASSQDFGGDTQYF. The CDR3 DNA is TGTGCCAGCAGCCAAGATTTCGGGGGAGATACGCAGTATTTT. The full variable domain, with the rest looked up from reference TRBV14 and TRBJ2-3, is EAGVTQFPSHSVIEKGQTVTLRCDPISGHDNLYWYRRVMGKEIKFLLHFVKESKQDESGMPNNRFLAERTGGTYSTLKVQPAELEDSGVYFCASSQDFGGDTQYFGPGTRLTVL.

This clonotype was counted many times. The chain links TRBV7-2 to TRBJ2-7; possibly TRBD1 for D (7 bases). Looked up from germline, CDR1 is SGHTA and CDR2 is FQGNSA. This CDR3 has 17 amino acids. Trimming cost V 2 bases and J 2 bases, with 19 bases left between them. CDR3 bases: TGTGCCAGCAGCTTACAAGGAGGGGGCCCAAAGACCTACGAGCAGTACTTC. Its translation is CASSLQGGGPKTYEQYF. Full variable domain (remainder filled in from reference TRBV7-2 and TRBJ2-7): GAGVSQSPSNKVTEKGKDVELRCDPISGHTALYWYRQSLGQGLEFLIYFQGNSAPDKSGLPSDRFSAERTGGSVSTLTIQRTQQEDSAVYLCASSLQGGGPKTYEQYFGPGTRLTVT.

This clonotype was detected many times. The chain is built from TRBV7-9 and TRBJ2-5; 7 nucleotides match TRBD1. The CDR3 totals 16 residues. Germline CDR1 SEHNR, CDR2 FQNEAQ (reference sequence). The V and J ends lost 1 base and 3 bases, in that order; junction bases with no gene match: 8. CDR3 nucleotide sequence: TGTGCCAGCAGCTTAGGCGAAGGGGGCTTCGAAGAGACCCAGTACTTC. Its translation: CASSLGEGGFEETQYF.

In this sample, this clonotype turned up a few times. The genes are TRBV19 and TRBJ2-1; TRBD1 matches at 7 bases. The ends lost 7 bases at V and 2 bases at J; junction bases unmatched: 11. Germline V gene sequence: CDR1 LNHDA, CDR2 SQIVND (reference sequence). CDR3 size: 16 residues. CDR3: CASMPTGDDPYNEQFF. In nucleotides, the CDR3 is TGTGCCAGTATGCCTACAGGGGACGACCCCTACAATGAGCAGTTCTTC. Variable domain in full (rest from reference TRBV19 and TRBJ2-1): DGGITQSPKYLFRKEGQNVTLSCEQNLNHDAMYWYRQDPGQGLRLIYYSQIVNDFQKGDIAEGYSVSREKKESFPLTVTSAQKNPTAFYLCASMPTGDDPYNEQFFGPGTRLTVL.

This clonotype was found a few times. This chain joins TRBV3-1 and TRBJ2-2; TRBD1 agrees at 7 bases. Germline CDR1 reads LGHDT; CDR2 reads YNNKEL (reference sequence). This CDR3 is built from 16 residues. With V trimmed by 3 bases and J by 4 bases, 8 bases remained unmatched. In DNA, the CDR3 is TGTGCCAGCAGCCAGCGACAGGGAAGAGGCACCGGGGAGCTGTTTTTT. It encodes CASSQRQGRGTGELFF.

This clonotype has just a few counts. CDR3 in DNA: TGTGCCAGCAGCCAATGGAACCGGGGGAAGTACCAAGAGACCCAGTACTTC. As protein: CASSQWNRGKYQETQYF. The chain couples TRBV3-1 to TRBJ2-5, with a tentative D call TRBD2 (6 bases). This CDR3 has 17 amino acids. V was shortened by 2 bases and J by 0 bases, with 16 bases between the two germline ends. Germline CDR1 is LGHDT and CDR2 is YNNKEL (reference sequence).

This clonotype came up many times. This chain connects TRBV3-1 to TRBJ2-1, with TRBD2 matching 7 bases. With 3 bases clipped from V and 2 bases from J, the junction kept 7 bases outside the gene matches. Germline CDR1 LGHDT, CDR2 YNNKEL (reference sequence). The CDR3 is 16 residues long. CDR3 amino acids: CASSQTGSGAYNEQFF. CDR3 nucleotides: TGTGCCAGCAGCCAGACCGGGAGCGGGGCCTACAATGAGCAGTTCTTC.

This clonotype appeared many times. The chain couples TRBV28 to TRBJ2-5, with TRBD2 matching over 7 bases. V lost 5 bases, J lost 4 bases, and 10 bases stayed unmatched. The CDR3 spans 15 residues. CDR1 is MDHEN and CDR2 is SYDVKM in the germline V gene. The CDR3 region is CASSPKTSWSETQYF. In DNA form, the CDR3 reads TGTGCCAGCAGTCCCAAGACTAGCTGGTCAGAGACCCAGTACTTC. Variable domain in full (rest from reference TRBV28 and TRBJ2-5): DVKVTQSSRYLVKRTGEKVFLECVQDMDHENMFWYRQDPGLGLRLIYFSYDVKMKEKGDIPEGYSVSREKKERFSLILESASTNQTSMYLCASSPKTSWSETQYFGPGTRLLVL.

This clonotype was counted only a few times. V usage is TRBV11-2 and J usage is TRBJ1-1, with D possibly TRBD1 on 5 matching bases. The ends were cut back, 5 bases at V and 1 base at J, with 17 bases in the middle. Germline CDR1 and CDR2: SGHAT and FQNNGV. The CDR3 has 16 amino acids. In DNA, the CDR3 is TGTGCCAGCAGCCAAGGCCACCAGGGACGGAACACTGAAGCTTTCTTT. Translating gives CASSQGHQGRNTEAFF.

CDR3 sequence (DNA): TGTGCCAGCAGCGTAGGTGCCGACAGGGTGTACGAGCAGTACTTC. It encodes CASSVGADRVYEQYF. The chain recombines TRBV9 with TRBJ2-7; TRBD1 matches 7 bases. The CDR3 covers 15 residues. Germline trimming cut 0 bases from V and 4 bases from J; bases unmatched to any gene: 7. CDR1 SGDLS and CDR2 YYNGEE come from the germline V gene.

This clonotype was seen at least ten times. CDR3 in amino acids: CASSLRGTSSYNEQFF. CDR3 nucleotide sequence: TGTGCCAGCAGCTTACGAGGGACCAGCTCCTACAATGAGCAGTTCTTC. This chain joins TRBV7-2 and TRBJ2-1, with D perhaps given as TRBD1 or TRBD2 (5 bases each). The CDR3 has 16 residues. Between the trimmed V and J ends, which lost 2 bases and 0 bases, there was a span of 11 bases. Germline values: CDR1 SGHTA, CDR2 FQGNSA.